The table lists the clone carrying this TCR beta chain with a few counts. Germline-derived CDR1 and CDR2 are LNHDA and SQIVND (reference sequence). This CDR3 comprises 16 residues. Trimming took off 3 bases at V and 4 bases at J, with 18 bases between the two ends. These data are taken from a study of blood T cell repertoires in COVID-19. TCRdb's copy holds only in-frame clones and misses some; the assay was immunoSEQ multiplex PCR. Of roughly 130,000 clones in the sample, roughly 85% are singletons; the top ten hold less than 4.5%. The sample taken for sequencing was peripheral blood. The chain has TRBV19 and TRBJ2-5; D perhaps matches TRBD1 (6 bases). The TCR comes from a man in his 60s with acute or convalescent COVID-19. The DNA of the CDR3 is TGTGCCAGTAGTATGGAGGCTGCAGGGGTTCGAGAGACCCAGTACTTC. Translation gives CASSMEAAGVRETQYF.